This T cell receptor (beta chain) was recovered during a study of T cells in localized non-small cell lung cancer. Trimming removed 2 bases from V and 7 bases from J; junction bases left unmatched: 4. Germline lookup yields CDR1 MDHEN and CDR2 SYDVKM. The CDR3 totals 13 residues. Points on this clone: Its target is unknown.

Notes on the study in general: Adjacent lung was found to contain a median around 56 of the top 100 tumor clones. Uninvolved neighboring lung showed the greatest T cell clonality, exceeding tumor. Sequencing involved a lone tumor region, leaving heterogeneity possible. Density of T cells in blood, when higher, went with longer overall survival.

Assay: immunoSEQ multiplex PCR; the TCRdb copy retains only in-frame clones and omits some. Here the sample spans around 30,000 clones, roughly nine tenths being singletons. The chain joins TRBV28 to TRBJ2-7; 8 nucleotides line up with TRBD2. The receptor was derived from a man aged 40-75 years with stage II lung adenocarcinoma. This sample comprised PBMCs, obtained before any cancer treatment. CDR3 in DNA: TGTGCCAGCAGTTTAGCGGGAGGAGGGGAGCAGTACTTC. Protein sequence: CASSLAGGGEQYF.